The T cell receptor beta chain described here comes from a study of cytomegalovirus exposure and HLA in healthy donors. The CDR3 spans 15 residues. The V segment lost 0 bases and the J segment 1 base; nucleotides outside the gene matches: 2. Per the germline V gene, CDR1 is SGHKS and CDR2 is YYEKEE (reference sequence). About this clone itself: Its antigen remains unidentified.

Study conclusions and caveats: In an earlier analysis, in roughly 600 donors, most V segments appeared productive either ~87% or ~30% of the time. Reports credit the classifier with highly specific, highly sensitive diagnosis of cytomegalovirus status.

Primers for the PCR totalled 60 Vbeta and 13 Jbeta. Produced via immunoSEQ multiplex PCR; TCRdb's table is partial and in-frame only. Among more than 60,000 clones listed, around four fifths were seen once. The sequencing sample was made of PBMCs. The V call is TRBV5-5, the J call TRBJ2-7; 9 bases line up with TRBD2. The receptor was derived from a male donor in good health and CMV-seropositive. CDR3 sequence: CASSLGAGGSYEQYF. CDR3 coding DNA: TGTGCCAGCAGCTTGGGAGCGGGGGGATCCTACGAGCAGTACTTC.